This T cell receptor beta chain was sequenced during a study of identical twins. TCRdb re-analysed the 5' RACE reads in MiXCR, keeping a single row per CDR3 protein. The table lists 1.5 million to 2 million distinct CDR3 sequences, roughly a third of them singletons. This clonotype was observed once. Its antigen is unknown. Study-wide results and limits: It was cross-sectional statistical analysis, not following the same donors, that the conclusions relied on. Twin pairs' shared out-of-frame alpha sequences were enriched in low generation probability.

Sequencing input: cord blood. The receptor was isolated from a newborn girl in good health.

The CDR3 DNA sequence: TGTGCCAGCAGCCAACTCCCAAACACTGAAGCTTTCTTT. The encoded protein is CASSQLPNTEAFF. The V call is TRBV14, the J call TRBJ1-1; D unclear. CDR3 size: 13 residues. The germline V gene has CDR1 SGHDN and CDR2 FVKESK. V was cut by 2 bases and J by 2 bases, with 6 bases left in between.